The 6 T cell receptor beta chains presented below share a single source sample, sequenced in a study of T-cell memory formation after mild COVID-19. A single record per CDR3 protein comes from TCRdb applying MiXCR to the 5' RACE reads. This table holds roughly 480,000 distinct CDR3 sequences, 20% to 30% found once. Sequencing was performed on PBMCs or a T cell subset sorted from them (not recorded which). These TCRs come from an adult woman who had mild COVID-19 (a few samples of this study predate the infection). Cell type and time point are not known.

This clonotype has just a few counts. This chain connects TRBV7-9 to TRBJ2-7, with D tentatively TRBD1 (6 bases). The CDR3 totals 14 residues. V was trimmed by 5 bases and J by 3 bases, leaving 14 bases between them. Germline loops: CDR1 SEHNR, CDR2 FQNEAQ (reference sequence). CDR3 protein: CASSPWGPLYEQYF. For the CDR3, the DNA is TGTGCCAGCAGCCCGTGGGGGCCACTCTACGAGCAGTACTTC.

This clonotype was seen more than once but under ten times. The V and J genes are TRBV29-1 and TRBJ2-1; 10 positions agree with TRBD2. The trim removed 7 bases at V and 9 bases at J, leaving 12 bases unmatched. Germline values: CDR1 SQVTM, CDR2 ANQGSEA. The CDR3 covers 14 residues. CDR3 residues: CSGRRPGLASEQFF. CDR3 coding DNA: TGCAGCGGACGCAGACCGGGACTAGCGAGTGAGCAGTTCTTC.

The chain employs TRBV20-1 and TRBJ1-2; unclear D gene. The CDR3 runs 11 residues. The germline gives CDR1 DFQATT, CDR2 SNEGSKA (reference sequence). V gave up 7 bases and J gave up 7 bases, with 13 bases separating them. The CDR3 is CSGVHAGGYTF. CDR3 in DNA: TGCAGTGGGGTACATGCGGGTGGCTACACCTTC.

The V gene is TRBV4-2, the J gene TRBJ1-6; TRBD1 matches 7 bases. The J segment lost 6 bases and the V segment lost 0 bases, leaving 5 bases of the junction unmatched. Per germline, CDR1 LGHNA and CDR2 YNFKEQ. The CDR3 has 16 residues. CDR3 region: CASSQERAGGNSPLHF. CDR3 sequence (DNA): TGTGCCAGCAGCCAAGAGCGGGCAGGGGGTAATTCACCCCTCCACTTT.

This clonotype was detected only a few times. V is TRBV6-5 and J is TRBJ2-5, with 10 positions matching TRBD2. Germline assignment: CDR1 MNHEY and CDR2 SVGAGI. The J segment lost 2 bases and the V segment lost 6 bases, leaving 3 bases of the junction unmatched. This CDR3 has 14 residues. This chain's CDR3 is CASRLGLAQETQYF. CDR3 bases: TGTGCCAGCAGGTTGGGACTAGCGCAAGAGACCCAGTACTTC.

The genes are TRBV4-3 and TRBJ1-5; 8 bases match TRBD1. From germline, CDR1 is LGHNA and CDR2 YSLEER. V was pared by 2 bases and J by 2 bases, with 2 bases of the junction left unmatched. The CDR3 consists of 15 residues. In nucleotides, the CDR3 is TGCGCCAGCAGCCAAACAGGGGGGGGCAATCAGCCCCAGCATTTT. Its translation is CASSQTGGGNQPQHF.